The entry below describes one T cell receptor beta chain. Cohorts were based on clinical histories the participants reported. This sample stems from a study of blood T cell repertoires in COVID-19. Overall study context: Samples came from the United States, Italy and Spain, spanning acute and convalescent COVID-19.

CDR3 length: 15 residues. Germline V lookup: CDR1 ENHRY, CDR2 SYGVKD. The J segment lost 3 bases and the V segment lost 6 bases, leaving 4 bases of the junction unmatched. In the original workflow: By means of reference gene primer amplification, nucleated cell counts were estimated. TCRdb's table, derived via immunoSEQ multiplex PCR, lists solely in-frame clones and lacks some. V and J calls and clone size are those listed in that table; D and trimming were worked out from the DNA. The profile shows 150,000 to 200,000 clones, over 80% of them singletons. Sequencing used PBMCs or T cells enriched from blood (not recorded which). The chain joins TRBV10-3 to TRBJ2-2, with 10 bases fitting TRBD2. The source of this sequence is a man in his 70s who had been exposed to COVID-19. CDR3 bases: TGTGCCATCAGCCTGCTAGCGGGGGACACCGGGGAGCTGTTTTTT. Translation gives CAISLLAGDTGELFF.